These 32 T cell receptor beta chains were sequenced from one sample in a study of CXCR3-negative and CXCR3-positive naive CD8 T cells. No antigen has been identified for these receptors. Regarding the study as a whole: Comparison of naive cells showed more hydrophobic TRB CDR3s in CXCR3-positive than in CXCR3-negative naive cells.

Through 5' RACE with UMI labels, the TRB cDNA libraries were prepared. After re-calling the 5' RACE reads, TCRdb lists one entry per CDR3 protein, DNA absent. Across around 140,000 distinct CDR3 sequences, the top ten clones capture around 0.44% of the sample. The sample consisted of naive CXCR3+ CD8+ T cells from blood. Indicated subset: CD45RO-CCR7+CD27+CD95- naive CD8+ T cells expressing CXCR3 (TNR3+). These receptors were obtained from a human donor in good health. Some clones in this sample may be carry-over from other donors' samples.

The rearrangement links TRBV5-1 to TRBJ1-2. CDR1 SGHRS and CDR2 YFSETQ come from the germline V gene. The CDR3 contains 14 residues. The CDR3 is CASSSGLRIYGYTF.

J is TRBJ2-3 and V is TRBV10-3; TCRdb indicates TRBD2, and absent DNA this call remains unverified. The CDR3 is 15 amino acids. CDR1 is ENHRY and CDR2 is SYGVKD in the germline V gene. CDR3 loop: CALSSGGPRTDTQYF.

The CDR3 sequence: CASIPDRGNYGYTF. V gene TRBV5-1 combines with J gene TRBJ1-2; TCRdb's D call of TRBD1 is untestable without DNA. This CDR3 is built from 14 residues. Germline CDR1 is SGHRS and CDR2 is YFSETQ.

This chain joins TRBV28 and TRBJ2-5; the D call of TRBD1 rests on TCRdb alone, since no DNA is present to check it. This CDR3 is built from 15 residues. Germline V CDR1 and CDR2: MDHEN, SYDVKM. The CDR3 spells CASSLGIVQDKTQYF.

V gene TRBV7-9 combines with J gene TRBJ1-3. The CDR3 is made up of 16 amino acids. Germline loops: CDR1 SEHNR, CDR2 FQNEAQ (reference sequence). CDR3 sequence reads: CASSRSYPSSGNTIYF.

The chain carries TRBV27 and TRBJ1-1. Germline assignment: CDR1 MNHEY and CDR2 SMNVEV (reference sequence). The CDR3 totals 14 residues. The CDR3 spells CASKLDGLNTEAFF.

This rearrangement joins TRBV4-1 to TRBJ2-2. Germline V gene sequence: CDR1 MGHRA, CDR2 YSYEKL. The CDR3 has 13 amino acids. This chain's CDR3 is CASSQGLTGELFF.

V is TRBV4-2 and J is TRBJ1-4; TCRdb indicates TRBD1, and absent DNA this call remains unverified. The CDR3 runs to 15 residues. Germline lookup yields CDR1 LGHNA and CDR2 YNFKEQ. CDR3 loop: CASSPPGHVDEKLFF.

CDR3 sequence reads: CASSLATGVSSYEQYF. V usage is TRBV7-6 and J usage is TRBJ2-7; TCRdb calls TRBD1, which cannot be checked without DNA. Germline CDR1 SGHVS, CDR2 FNYEAQ. CDR3 length equals 16 residues.

The V gene is TRBV7-9, the J gene TRBJ2-1; TCRdb returns TRBD1, unconfirmable since there is no DNA. Germline V gene sequence: CDR1 SEHNR, CDR2 FQNEAQ (reference sequence). The CDR3 sequence is 16 residues long. The CDR3 protein is CASSSDSGQGYNEQFF.

The genes are TRBV7-8 and TRBJ2-7. The CDR3 loop spans 15 amino acids. Per the germline V gene, CDR1 is SGHVS and CDR2 is FQNEAQ. CDR3 loop: CASSLVVDSSYEQYF.

The chain recombines TRBV7-3 with TRBJ1-2; absent DNA, TCRdb's TRBD1 call cannot be checked. The CDR3 has 15 residues. The germline V gene encodes CDR1 SGHTA and CDR2 FQGTGA. The CDR3 reads CASSESTGADYGYTF.

V is TRBV10-3 and J is TRBJ2-3; the TRBD2 assignment by TCRdb is unverifiable without DNA. Germline V gives CDR1 ENHRY, CDR2 SYGVKD. The CDR3 runs 19 residues. The chain's CDR3 is CAISESLLAGVSSTDTQYF.

The chain has TRBV7-2 and TRBJ1-1. Germline V gene sequence: CDR1 SGHTA, CDR2 FQGNSA. The CDR3 contains 12 residues. The CDR3 sequence: CASSLIAHEAFF.

The rearrangement uses TRBV10-3 and TRBJ2-3; TCRdb calls TRBD2, which cannot be checked without DNA. Germline loops: CDR1 ENHRY, CDR2 SYGVKD. The CDR3 contains 17 residues. CDR3 protein: CAISLSGGADFEDTQYF.

The V gene is TRBV7-2, the J gene TRBJ2-7. In germline, CDR1 is SGHTA, CDR2 FQGNSA. This CDR3 has 14 residues. CDR3 protein: CASSLAPGYYEQYF.

This chain connects TRBV7-9 to TRBJ2-1. Germline CDR1 is SEHNR and CDR2 is FQNEAQ (reference sequence). The CDR3 spans 12 residues. This CDR3 reads CASSPSENEQFF.

This chain joins TRBV28 and TRBJ2-7. Looked up from germline, CDR1 is MDHEN and CDR2 is SYDVKM. CDR3 length: 14 amino acids. The CDR3 region is CASSLRTDPYEQYF.

The V call is TRBV27, the J call TRBJ1-6. This CDR3 is built from 14 residues. Germline assignment: CDR1 MNHEY and CDR2 SMNVEV (reference sequence). CDR3 residues: CASSLGLHNSPLHF.

The chain uses TRBV15 and TRBJ1-1. This CDR3 is 13 amino acids long. Per the germline V gene, CDR1 is LNHNV and CDR2 is YYDKDF (reference sequence). The CDR3 loop reads CATSPVEGTEAFF.

This chain links TRBV7-9 with TRBJ2-7; TCRdb returns TRBD2, unconfirmable since there is no DNA. This CDR3 contains 17 residues. The germline CDR1 and CDR2 sequences are SEHNR and FQNEAQ (reference sequence). This chain's CDR3 is CASRGIGEGRTIWEQYF.

The V call is TRBV7-9, the J call TRBJ2-5; TCRdb names TRBD1, which stays unverified in the absence of DNA. CDR3 length: 14 amino acids. Looked up from germline, CDR1 is SEHNR and CDR2 is FQNEAQ (reference sequence). The CDR3 is CASSSEAGQETQYF.

This chain uses TRBV29-1 with TRBJ2-1; TCRdb's D gene call, TRBD2, goes unchecked for lack of DNA. This CDR3 contains 13 residues. Per germline, CDR1 SQVTM and CDR2 ANQGSEA. CDR3 sequence reads: CSALGGSGDEQFF.

The gene calls are TRBV4-3 and TRBJ2-7. The CDR3 contains 16 residues. CDR1 is LGHNA and CDR2 is YSLEER in the germline V gene. The CDR3 spells CASSQEGTIGTYEQYF.

This chain uses TRBV29-1 with TRBJ2-7; TCRdb proposes TRBD2, but this gene call is untestable without DNA. The CDR3 consists of 12 residues. Germline CDR1 SQVTM, CDR2 ANQGSEA. CDR3: CSVVSGGYEQYF.

The chain employs TRBV6-6 and TRBJ1-1; TCRdb picks TRBD1, but there is no DNA to check that call. The CDR3 contains 13 residues. CDR1 and CDR2 from the germline V gene are MNHNY and SVGAGI (reference sequence). The CDR3 spells CASSHRGDTEAFF.

The CDR3 is CASSQAGGQPQHF. The V and J genes are TRBV4-1 and TRBJ1-5; the D call from TCRdb, TRBD1, cannot be confirmed without DNA. The CDR3 spans 13 residues. Germline V lookup: CDR1 MGHRA, CDR2 YSYEKL.

J is TRBJ2-3 and V is TRBV6-5. The germline V gene encodes CDR1 MNHEY and CDR2 SVGAGI. The CDR3 sequence is 15 residues long. CDR3 region: CASSYSIASTDTQYF.

The chain recombines TRBV7-8 with TRBJ2-1; TCRdb reports TRBD1, a call that lacks DNA to check it against. The germline gives CDR1 SGHVS, CDR2 FQNEAQ. The CDR3 has 13 amino acids. CDR3: CASSPGGVNEQFF.

The chain combines TRBV10-3 with TRBJ1-2; the TCRdb D gene call, TRBD1, has no DNA to confirm it. In germline, CDR1 is ENHRY, CDR2 SYGVKD. CDR3 length: 14 amino acids. The CDR3: CAISEDQGRYGYTF.

Here the CDR3 reads CASSLDRGPSYEQYF. V usage is TRBV5-1 and J usage is TRBJ2-7; TCRdb's D gene call, TRBD1, goes unchecked for lack of DNA. Looked up from germline, CDR1 is SGHRS and CDR2 is YFSETQ. The CDR3 covers 15 residues.

The chain couples TRBV25-1 to TRBJ1-4. The length of the CDR3 is 17 residues. Germline-derived CDR1 and CDR2 are MGHDK and SYGVNS. This CDR3 is CASSELRVRAWEEKLFF.